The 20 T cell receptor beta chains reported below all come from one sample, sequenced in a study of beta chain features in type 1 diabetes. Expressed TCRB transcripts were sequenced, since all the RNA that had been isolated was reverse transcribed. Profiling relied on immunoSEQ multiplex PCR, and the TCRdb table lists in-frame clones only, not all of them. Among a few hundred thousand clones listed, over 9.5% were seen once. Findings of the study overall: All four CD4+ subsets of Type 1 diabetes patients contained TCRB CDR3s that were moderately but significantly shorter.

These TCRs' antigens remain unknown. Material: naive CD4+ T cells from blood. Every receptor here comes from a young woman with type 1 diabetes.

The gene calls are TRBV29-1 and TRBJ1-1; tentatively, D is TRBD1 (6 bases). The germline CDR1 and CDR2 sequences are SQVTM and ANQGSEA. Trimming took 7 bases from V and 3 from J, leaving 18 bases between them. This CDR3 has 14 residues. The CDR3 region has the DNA TGCAGCGCTGGACGGGTGCCAGGGGACACTGAAGCTTTCTTT. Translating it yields CSAGRVPGDTEAFF.

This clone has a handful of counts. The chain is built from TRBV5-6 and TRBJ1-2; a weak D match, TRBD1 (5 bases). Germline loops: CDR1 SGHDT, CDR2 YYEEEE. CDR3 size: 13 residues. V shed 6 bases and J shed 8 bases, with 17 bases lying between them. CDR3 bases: TGTGCCAGCACCTTAGAGCGGGGGGAAGGCTACACCTTC. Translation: CASTLERGEGYTF.

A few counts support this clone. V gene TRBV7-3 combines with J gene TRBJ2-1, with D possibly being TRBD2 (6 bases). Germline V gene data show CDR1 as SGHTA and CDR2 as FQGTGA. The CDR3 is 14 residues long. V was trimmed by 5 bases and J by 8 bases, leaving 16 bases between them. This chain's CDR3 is CASSLRDWGDEQFF. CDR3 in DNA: TGTGCCAGCAGCCTCCGGGACTGGGGGGATGAGCAGTTCTTC.

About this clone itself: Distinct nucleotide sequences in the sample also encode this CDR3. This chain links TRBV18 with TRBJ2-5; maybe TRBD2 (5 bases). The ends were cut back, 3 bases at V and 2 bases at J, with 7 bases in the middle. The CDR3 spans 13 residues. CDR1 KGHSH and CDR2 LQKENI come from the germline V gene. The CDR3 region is CASSPEGQETQYF. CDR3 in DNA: TGTGCCAGCTCACCCGAGGGACAAGAGACCCAGTACTTC.

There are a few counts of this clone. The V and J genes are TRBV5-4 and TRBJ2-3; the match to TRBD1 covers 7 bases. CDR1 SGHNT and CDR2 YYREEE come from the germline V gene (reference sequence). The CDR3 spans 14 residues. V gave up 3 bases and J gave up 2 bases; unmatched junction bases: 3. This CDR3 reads CASSSGGFTDTQYF. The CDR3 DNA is TGTGCCAGCAGCTCAGGGGGATTCACAGATACGCAGTATTTT.

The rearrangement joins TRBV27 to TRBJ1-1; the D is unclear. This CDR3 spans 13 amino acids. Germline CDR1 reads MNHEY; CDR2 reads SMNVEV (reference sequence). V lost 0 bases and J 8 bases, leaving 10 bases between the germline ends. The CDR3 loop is CASSLSWLQEAFF. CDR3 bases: TGTGCCAGCAGTTTATCTTGGCTACAGGAAGCTTTCTTT.

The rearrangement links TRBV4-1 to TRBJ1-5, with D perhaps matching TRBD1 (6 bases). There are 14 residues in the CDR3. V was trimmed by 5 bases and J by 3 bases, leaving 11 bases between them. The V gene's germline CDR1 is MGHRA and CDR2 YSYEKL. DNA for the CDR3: TGCGCCAGCAGCTTTCAGGGACACAATCAGCCCCAGCATTTT. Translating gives CASSFQGHNQPQHF.

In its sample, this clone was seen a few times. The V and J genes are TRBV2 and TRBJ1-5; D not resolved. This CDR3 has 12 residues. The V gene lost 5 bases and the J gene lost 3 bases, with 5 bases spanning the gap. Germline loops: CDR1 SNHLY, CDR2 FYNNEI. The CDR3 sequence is CASSPLNQPQHF. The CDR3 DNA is TGTGCCAGCAGTCCCCTCAATCAGCCCCAGCATTTT.

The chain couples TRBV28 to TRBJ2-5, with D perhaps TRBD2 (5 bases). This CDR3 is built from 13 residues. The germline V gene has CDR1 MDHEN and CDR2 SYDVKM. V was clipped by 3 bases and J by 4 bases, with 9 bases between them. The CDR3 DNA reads TGTGCCAGCAGTTTCCATCGGGGAGAGACCCAGTACTTC. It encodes CASSFHRGETQYF.

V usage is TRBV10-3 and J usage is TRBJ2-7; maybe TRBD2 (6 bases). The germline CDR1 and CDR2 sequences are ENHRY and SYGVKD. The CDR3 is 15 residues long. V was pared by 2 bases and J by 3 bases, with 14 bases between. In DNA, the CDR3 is TGTGCCATCAGTGAGCCGGGGCAGGGAGGCTACGAGCAGTACTTC. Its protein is CAISEPGQGGYEQYF.

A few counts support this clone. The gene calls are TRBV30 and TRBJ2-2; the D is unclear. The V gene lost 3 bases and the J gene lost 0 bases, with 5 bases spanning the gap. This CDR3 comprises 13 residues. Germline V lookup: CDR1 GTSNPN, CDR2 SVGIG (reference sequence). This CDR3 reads CAWRETNTGELFF. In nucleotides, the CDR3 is TGTGCCTGGAGAGAGACGAACACCGGGGAGCTGTTTTTT.

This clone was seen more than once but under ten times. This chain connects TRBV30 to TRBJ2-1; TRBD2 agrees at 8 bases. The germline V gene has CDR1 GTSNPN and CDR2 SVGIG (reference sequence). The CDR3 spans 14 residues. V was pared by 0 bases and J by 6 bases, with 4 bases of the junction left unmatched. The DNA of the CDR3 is TGTGCCTGGAGTGTGGAGCGGGGGCTCAATGAGCAGTTCTTC. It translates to CAWSVERGLNEQFF. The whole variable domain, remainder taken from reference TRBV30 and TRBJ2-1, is SQTIHQWPATLVQPVGSPLSLECTVEGTSNPNLYWYRQAAGRGLQLLFYSVGIGQISSEVPQNLSASRPQDRQFILSSKKLLLSDSGFYLCAWSVERGLNEQFFGPGTRLTVL.

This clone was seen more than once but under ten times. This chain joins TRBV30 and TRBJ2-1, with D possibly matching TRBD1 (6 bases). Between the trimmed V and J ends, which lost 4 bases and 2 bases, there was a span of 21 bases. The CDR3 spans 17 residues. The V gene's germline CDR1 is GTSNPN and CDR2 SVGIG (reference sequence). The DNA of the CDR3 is TGTGCCTGGATGGGTGCCGCCGGGACAACGACCTACAATGAGCAGTTCTTC. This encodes CAWMGAAGTTTYNEQFF.

The CDR3: CAWTGGVPAHNEQFF. Written as DNA, the CDR3 is TGTGCCTGGACCGGAGGGGTACCCGCCCACAATGAGCAGTTCTTC. The chain combines TRBV30 with TRBJ2-1; D possibly corresponds to TRBD2 (6 bases). Germline V lookup: CDR1 GTSNPN, CDR2 SVGIG (reference sequence). CDR3 length: 15 amino acids. V was trimmed by 4 bases and J by 5 bases, leaving 18 bases between them.

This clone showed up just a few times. CDR3 region: CASTTFGSYNEQFF. The CDR3 nucleotides read TGTGCCAGCACCACGTTCGGCTCCTACAATGAGCAGTTCTTC. The chain links TRBV7-2 to TRBJ2-1; D gene unclear. CDR1 is SGHTA and CDR2 is FQGNSA in the germline V gene. This CDR3 region has 14 residues. V lost 7 bases, J lost 0 bases, and 10 bases lay in between.

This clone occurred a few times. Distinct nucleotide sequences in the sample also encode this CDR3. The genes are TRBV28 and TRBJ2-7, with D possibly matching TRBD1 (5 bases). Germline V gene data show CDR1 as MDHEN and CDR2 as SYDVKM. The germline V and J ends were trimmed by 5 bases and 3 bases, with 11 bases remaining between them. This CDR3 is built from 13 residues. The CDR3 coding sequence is TGTGCCAGCAGTCCCGGAGACAGCTACGAGCAGTACTTC. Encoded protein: CASSPGDSYEQYF.

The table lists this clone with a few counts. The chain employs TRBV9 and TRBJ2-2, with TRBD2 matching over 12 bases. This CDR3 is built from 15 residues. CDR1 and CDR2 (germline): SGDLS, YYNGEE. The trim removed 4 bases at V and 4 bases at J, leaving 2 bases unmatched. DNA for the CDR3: TGTGCCAGCAGCCCGGGACTAGCGGGCACCGGGGAGCTGTTTTTT. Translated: CASSPGLAGTGELFF.

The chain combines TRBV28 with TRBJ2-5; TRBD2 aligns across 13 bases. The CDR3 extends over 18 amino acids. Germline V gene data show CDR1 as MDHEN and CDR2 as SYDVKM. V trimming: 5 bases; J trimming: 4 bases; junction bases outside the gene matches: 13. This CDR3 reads CASSHGLTSGRPGETQYF. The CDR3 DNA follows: TGTGCCAGCAGTCATGGCCTGACTAGCGGGAGGCCGGGAGAGACCCAGTACTTC.

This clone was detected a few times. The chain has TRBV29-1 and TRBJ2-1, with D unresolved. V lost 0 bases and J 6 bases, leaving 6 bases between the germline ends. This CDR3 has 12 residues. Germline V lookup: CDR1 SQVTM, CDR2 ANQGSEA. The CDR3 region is CSVEDTGNEQFF. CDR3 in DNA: TGCAGCGTTGAAGATACGGGCAATGAGCAGTTCTTC.

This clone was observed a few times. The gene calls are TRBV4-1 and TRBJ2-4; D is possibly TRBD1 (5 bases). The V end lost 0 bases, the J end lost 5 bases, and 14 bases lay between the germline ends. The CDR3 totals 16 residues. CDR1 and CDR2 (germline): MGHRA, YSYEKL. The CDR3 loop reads CASSQDRGGWQNIQYF. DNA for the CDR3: TGCGCCAGCAGCCAAGATAGGGGCGGTTGGCAAAACATTCAGTACTTC.